These 2 T cell receptor beta chains came from one sample sequenced in a study of OX40 agonist ivuxolimab in advanced cancers. The repertoire was sequenced with immunoSEQ multiplex PCR; TCRdb's copy has only in-frame clones and lacks some. The sample shows 65,000 to 80,000 clones, 92% of them seen only once. Sequenced here: CD4+ or CD8+ T cells sorted from blood, sampled in a trial of the OX40 agonist ivuxolimab. The receptor source for this set is an adult with an advanced solid tumor such as melanoma, head and neck, liver or kidney cancer.

The chain couples TRBV28 to TRBJ2-7, with D perhaps matching TRBD1 (5 bases). V lost 8 bases and J 5 bases, leaving 22 bases between the germline ends. Germline V CDR1 and CDR2: MDHEN, SYDVKM. The CDR3 runs 15 residues. The CDR3 is CASLMARAGGNEQYF. Written as DNA, the CDR3 is TGTGCCAGCCTAATGGCCAGGGCCGGTGGTAACGAGCAGTACTTC.

This chain links TRBV7-8 with TRBJ2-7; 7 nucleotides line up with TRBD1. V dropped 7 bases and J dropped 3; count of bases not matched to a gene: 9. There are 14 residues in the CDR3. From germline, CDR1 is SGHVS and CDR2 FQNEAQ. CDR3 loop: CASTPIRDSYEQYF. Written as DNA, the CDR3 is TGTGCCAGCACCCCAATCCGGGACAGCTACGAGCAGTACTTC.